The 30 T cell receptor beta chains below were found in one sample sequenced in a study of T cells in Graves' hyperthyroidism and ophthalmopathy. Template material for amplifying TCR beta CDR3 regions consisted of RNA transcripts. The HTBI set primed first-round TCR CDR3 RT-PCR. MiXCR was run by TCRdb on the multiplex PCR reads, yielding one entry per CDR3 protein. The sample consists of fewer than 400,000 distinct CDR3 sequences, over 15% of them appearing once. Specimen: blood. The receptors derive from a man under 40 with Graves' hyperthyroidism.

The gene calls are TRBV5-5 and TRBJ2-1; D is unresolved. The CDR3 covers 15 residues. Per germline, CDR1 SGHKS and CDR2 YYEKEE (reference sequence). V was cut by 0 bases and J by 3 bases, with 10 bases left in between. In nucleotides, the CDR3 is TGTGCCAGCAGCTTGGAGTCTTTCTACTACAATGAGCAGTTCTTC. It translates to CASSLESFYYNEQFF. Full variable domain (missing parts from reference TRBV5-5 and TRBJ2-1): DAGVTQSPTHLIKTRGQQVTLRCSPISGHKSVSWYQQVLGQGPQFIFQYYEKEERGRGNFPDRFSARQFPNYSSELNVNALLLGDSALYLCASSLESFYYNEQFFGPGTRLTVL.

V is TRBV6-6 and J is TRBJ1-5; no definite D call. Trimming pared 2 bases from V and 4 bases from J, leaving 9 bases between. Germline loops: CDR1 MNHNY, CDR2 SVGAGI (reference sequence). The CDR3 contains 14 residues. The CDR3 DNA reads TGTGCCAGCAGTTACCCTACTCAAAATCAGCCCCAGCATTTT. As protein: CASSYPTQNQPQHF.

The V and J genes are TRBV2 and TRBJ1-3; TRBD1 matches 7 bases. This CDR3 spans 14 amino acids. Germline CDR1 is SNHLY and CDR2 is FYNNEI. The trim removed 6 bases at V and 2 bases at J, leaving 4 bases unmatched. CDR3: CASSDRVAGNTIYF. The CDR3 DNA follows: TGTGCCAGCAGCGACAGGGTGGCTGGAAACACCATATATTTT.

Ten or more counts support this clonotype. The chain is built from TRBV3-1 and TRBJ2-7, with no clear D. V was cut by 8 bases and J by 1 base, with 9 bases left in between. This CDR3 is built from 12 residues. CDR1 is LGHDT and CDR2 is YNNKEL in the germline V gene (reference sequence). CDR3 nucleotide sequence: TGTGCCAGCGAGCCTAGGTCCTACGAGCAGTACTTC. This encodes CASEPRSYEQYF.

The rearrangement joins TRBV20-1 to TRBJ1-6; 9 nucleotides match TRBD1. The trim removed 2 bases at V and 8 bases at J, leaving 7 bases unmatched. Germline V gene data show CDR1 as DFQATT and CDR2 as SNEGSKA (reference sequence). This CDR3 region has 15 residues. The CDR3 DNA reads TGCAGTGCTAGACCTACAGGGGGCTTAGATTCACCCCTCCACTTT. Translated, it gives CSARPTGGLDSPLHF.

This clonotype was seen repeatedly, ten times or more. The chain carries TRBV5-5 and TRBJ1-2, with D unresolved. Trimming took 0 bases from V and 5 from J, leaving 17 bases between them. Germline V lookup: CDR1 SGHKS, CDR2 YYEKEE (reference sequence). The CDR3 totals 16 residues. The CDR3 reads CASSLDPSVGLYGYTF. The CDR3 nucleotides are TGTGCCAGCAGCTTGGATCCGTCCGTCGGCCTATATGGCTACACCTTC. Together with reference TRBV5-5 and TRBJ1-2, the CDR3 gives the full variable domain: DAGVTQSPTHLIKTRGQQVTLRCSPISGHKSVSWYQQVLGQGPQFIFQYYEKEERGRGNFPDRFSARQFPNYSSELNVNALLLGDSALYLCASSLDPSVGLYGYTFGSGTRLTVV.

This clonotype was recorded at least ten times. V gene TRBV15 combines with J gene TRBJ2-2; 8 nucleotides agree with TRBD2. The CDR3 has 16 residues. In germline, CDR1 is LNHNV, CDR2 YYDKDF (reference sequence). V lost 2 bases, J lost 0 bases, and 2 bases stayed unmatched. CDR3 in amino acids: CATSRSGGSNTGELFF. DNA for the CDR3: TGTGCCACCAGCAGATCGGGAGGGTCGAACACCGGGGAGCTGTTTTTT.

This clonotype has just a few counts. The chain joins TRBV14 to TRBJ1-1; 7 bases line up with TRBD1. Germline CDR1 reads SGHDN; CDR2 reads FVKESK. This CDR3 region has 15 residues. V lost 3 bases, J lost 5 bases, and 9 bases stayed unmatched. The CDR3, as DNA: TGTGCCAGCAGCCAGAACAGGGGTAGAAGGACTGAAGCTTTCTTT. Amino acid sequence: CASSQNRGRRTEAFF. Full variable domain (rest looked up from reference TRBV14 and TRBJ1-1): EAGVTQFPSHSVIEKGQTVTLRCDPISGHDNLYWYRRVMGKEIKFLLHFVKESKQDESGMPNNRFLAERTGGTYSTLKVQPAELEDSGVYFCASSQNRGRRTEAFFGQGTRLTVV.

V usage is TRBV27 and J usage is TRBJ2-7, with D unclear. The CDR3 has 12 residues. The V end was cut by 5 bases, the J end by 7 bases, with 12 bases between. Germline V gene lookup returns CDR1 MNHEY and CDR2 SMNVEV (reference sequence). The DNA of the CDR3 is TGTGCCAGCAGTCCCCCTTTGGGAGAGCAGTACTTC. The encoded protein is CASSPPLGEQYF.

The chain links TRBV10-3 to TRBJ2-3; TRBD1 is a possible D gene (5 bases). Germline V gene lookup returns CDR1 ENHRY and CDR2 SYGVKD. There are 16 residues in the CDR3. The V end lost 0 bases, the J end lost 0 bases, and 10 bases lay between the germline ends. CDR3 sequence reads: CAISESLTVSTDTQYF. CDR3 nucleotides: TGTGCCATCAGTGAGTCCTTGACAGTTAGCACAGATACGCAGTATTTT.

As to this clonotype: A much larger clone lies one base from this, so it may be a read error. J is TRBJ1-1 and V is TRBV11-3; D is unresolved. CDR3 length equals 13 residues. Looked up from germline, CDR1 is SGHNT and CDR2 is YENEEA. CDR3 nucleotides: TGTGACAGCAGCTTAGATAGCGCCACTGAAGCTTTCTTT. The encoded protein is CDSSLDSATEAFF.

As regards this clonotype: A much larger clonotype is one base distant, so this may be a read error. The chain couples TRBV5-1 to TRBJ2-3, with TRBD2 matching 8 bases. After removal of 7 bases from V and 2 bases from J, the junction contained 9 bases not matched to a gene. This CDR3 has 15 residues. Germline values: CDR1 SGHRS, CDR2 YFSETQ. The CDR3 coding sequence is TGCGCCAGCTCCCCATCAGCGGGAGTCACAGATACGCAGTATTTT. Protein: CASSPSAGVTDTQYF.

This clonotype was seen ten or more times. V usage is TRBV18 and J usage is TRBJ1-2; D not certain. The CDR3 length is 14 residues. CDR1 is KGHSH and CDR2 is LQKENI in the germline V gene. The V end lost 2 bases, the J end lost 0 bases, and 7 bases lay between the germline ends. The CDR3 nucleotides read TGTGCCAGCTCACCAAACAGCCCTAACTATGGCTACACCTTC. As protein: CASSPNSPNYGYTF.

The chain joins TRBV29-1 to TRBJ2-7; D might be TRBD1 (5 bases). Germline CDR1 is SQVTM and CDR2 is ANQGSEA. Trimming removed 7 bases at V and 3 bases at J, with 16 bases between. The CDR3 is 13 amino acids. The CDR3 is CSATRGRGYEQYF. As DNA, the CDR3 is TGCAGCGCCACAAGGGGTAGGGGCTACGAGCAGTACTTC.

This clonotype was counted ten times or more. The chain employs TRBV2 and TRBJ1-2, with D uncertain. Germline CDR1 SNHLY, CDR2 FYNNEI. This CDR3 has 11 amino acids. The V gene lost 7 bases and the J gene lost 5 bases, with 8 bases spanning the gap. The CDR3 nucleotides read TGTGCCAGCACGCCTCTGTATGGCTACACCTTC. Its protein product is CASTPLYGYTF.

The CDR3 coding sequence is TGTGCCAGCAGCGTAGGACAGGCCTACTCCTACGAGCAGTACTTC. It specifies CASSVGQAYSYEQYF. The chain has TRBV9 and TRBJ2-7; D might be TRBD1 (6 bases). The V gene lost 0 bases and the J gene lost 0 bases, with 10 bases spanning the gap. There are 15 residues in the CDR3. Per the germline V gene, CDR1 is SGDLS and CDR2 is YYNGEE.

This chain uses TRBV5-1 with TRBJ2-7; 13 positions agree with TRBD2. Germline lookup yields CDR1 SGHRS and CDR2 YFSETQ. The CDR3 has 15 amino acids. Trimming cost V 4 bases and J 4 bases; bases outside gene matches: 5. The CDR3: CASSTGLAGEYEQYF. For the CDR3, the DNA is TGCGCCAGCAGCACAGGACTAGCGGGAGAATACGAGCAGTACTTC.

This clonotype has a handful of counts. J is TRBJ2-5 and V is TRBV7-9; perhaps D is TRBD1 or TRBD2 (5 bases each). V was shortened by 5 bases and J by 0 bases, with 16 bases between the two germline ends. CDR3 length equals 16 residues. Looked up from germline, CDR1 is SEHNR and CDR2 is FQNEAQ (reference sequence). Here the CDR3 reads CASSPPGTEHQETQYF. The CDR3 DNA sequence: TGTGCCAGCAGCCCCCCCGGGACGGAACACCAAGAGACCCAGTACTTC.

This clonotype was observed a few times. CDR3 coding DNA: TGTGCCAGCAGCTTAGAAGGGGGCTCTGGAAACACCATATATTTT. It translates to CASSLEGGSGNTIYF. V usage is TRBV7-9 and J usage is TRBJ1-3; D possibly corresponds to TRBD1 (6 bases). Germline CDR1 is SEHNR and CDR2 is FQNEAQ (reference sequence). This CDR3 comprises 15 residues. V was shortened by 1 base and J by 0 bases, with 7 bases between the two germline ends.

This clonotype was picked up many times. The chain has TRBV18 and TRBJ1-1, with D perhaps matching TRBD1 (6 bases). CDR3 length: 12 amino acids. Trimming pared 6 bases from V and 9 bases from J, leaving 14 bases between. Germline loops: CDR1 KGHSH, CDR2 LQKENI. The CDR3 DNA is TGTGCCAGCTCCCCTACCCAGGGGCAAGCTTTCTTT. Amino acid sequence: CASSPTQGQAFF.

This chain connects TRBV9 to TRBJ1-1; TRBD1 is a possible D gene (6 bases). The V gene lost 4 bases and the J gene lost 4 bases, with 17 bases spanning the gap. The CDR3 is made up of 15 amino acids. The germline CDR1 and CDR2 sequences are SGDLS and YYNGEE. The CDR3 DNA sequence: TGTGCCAGCAGCCCAAGACCCCAGGGGCCCACTGAAGCTTTCTTT. Protein product: CASSPRPQGPTEAFF.

V is TRBV27 and J is TRBJ2-6; D is ambiguous. Germline assignment: CDR1 MNHEY and CDR2 SMNVEV (reference sequence). This CDR3 contains 16 residues. V was shortened by 4 bases and J by 0 bases, with 10 bases between the two germline ends. CDR3 amino acids: CASSSLGSSGANVLTF. The CDR3 coding sequence is TGTGCCAGCAGTTCCCTCGGTAGCTCTGGGGCCAACGTCCTGACTTTC. The whole variable domain, remainder taken from reference TRBV27 and TRBJ2-6, is EAQVTQNPRYLITVTGKKLTVTCSQNMNHEYMSWYRQDPGLGLRQIYYSMNVEVTDKGDVPEGYKVSRKEKRNFPLILESPSPNQTSLYFCASSSLGSSGANVLTFGAGSRLTVL.

This clonotype has only a few counts. This chain joins TRBV4-1 and TRBJ2-2; D is possibly TRBD1 (5 bases). The V gene lost 4 bases and the J gene lost 6 bases, with 15 bases spanning the gap. This CDR3 has 15 amino acids. CDR1 and CDR2 from the germline V gene are MGHRA and YSYEKL. The DNA for the CDR3 is TGCGCCAGCAGCCGAGGCCAGGGTCGATCCGGGGAGCTGTTTTTT. This encodes CASSRGQGRSGELFF.

The genes are TRBV24-1 and TRBJ2-1; weak D call: TRBD2 (6 bases). The CDR3 length is 14 residues. V gave up 9 bases and J gave up 0 bases, with 11 bases separating them. Germline assignment: CDR1 KGHDR and CDR2 SFDVKD. In nucleotides, the CDR3 is TGTGCCACCTCGGAGGGGAGCTCCTACAATGAGCAGTTCTTC. It translates to CATSEGSSYNEQFF.

This clonotype was seen a few times. V usage is TRBV6-1 and J usage is TRBJ1-6; TRBD1 is a possible D gene (5 bases). This CDR3 is 16 amino acids long. Germline-derived CDR1 and CDR2 are MNHNS and SASEGT. With 5 bases removed from V and 10 bases from J, the gap between germline ends came to 21 bases. The CDR3 bases are TGTGCCAGCAGTCCCATGGAGGGGTTCGTGAGCTCACCCCTCCACTTT. Encoded protein: CASSPMEGFVSSPLHF.

In its sample, this clonotype was seen many times. The chain recombines TRBV18 with TRBJ2-1; D possibly corresponds to TRBD1 (6 bases). The CDR3 length is 13 residues. With 5 bases removed from V and 7 bases from J, the gap between germline ends came to 12 bases. CDR1 is KGHSH, CDR2 LQKENI, per germline. The DNA of the CDR3 is TGTGCCAGCTCAGTACAGAGGGGGAATGAGCAGTTCTTC. Protein sequence: CASSVQRGNEQFF.

About this clonotype itself: It may be a read error: a sequence one base away is much more abundant. The chain combines TRBV27 with TRBJ2-7; D unresolved. The germline V gene has CDR1 MNHEY and CDR2 SMNVEV (reference sequence). The length of the CDR3 is 13 residues. The V and J ends lost 10 bases and 2 bases respectively, with 15 bases between them. The CDR3 loop is CAKPLGEAYEQYF. CDR3 DNA sequence: TGTGCCAAGCCCCTTGGGGAAGCCTACGAGCAGTACTTC.

This clonotype turned up a few times. V and J are TRBV5-1 and TRBJ2-1; 8 nucleotides line up with TRBD1. Per germline, CDR1 SGHRS and CDR2 YFSETQ. V lost 4 bases, J lost 3 bases, and 6 bases stayed unmatched. The CDR3 runs to 15 residues. CDR3 residues: CASSPPGQGYNEQFF. In DNA form, the CDR3 reads TGCGCCAGCAGCCCACCAGGACAGGGCTACAATGAGCAGTTCTTC.

Many counts were recorded for this clonotype. The chain employs TRBV10-3 and TRBJ2-2; 8 bases fit TRBD2. J gave up 4 bases and V 2 bases, and 6 bases lay outside the gene matches. CDR1 and CDR2 from the germline V gene are ENHRY and SYGVKD. The CDR3 is 16 amino acids. Here the CDR3 reads CAISERSGRSTGELFF. The CDR3 DNA follows: TGTGCCATCAGTGAGAGAAGCGGGAGATCCACCGGGGAGCTGTTTTTT.

The rearrangement uses TRBV6-1 and TRBJ2-2, with 8 nucleotides matching TRBD1. CDR1 MNHNS and CDR2 SASEGT come from the germline V gene. This CDR3 is 16 amino acids long. V lost 2 bases and J lost 5; bases outside the gene matches: 7. The chain's CDR3 is CASSELGQGATGELFF. CDR3 nucleotide sequence: TGTGCCAGCAGTGAACTAGGGCAGGGGGCGACCGGGGAGCTGTTTTTT.